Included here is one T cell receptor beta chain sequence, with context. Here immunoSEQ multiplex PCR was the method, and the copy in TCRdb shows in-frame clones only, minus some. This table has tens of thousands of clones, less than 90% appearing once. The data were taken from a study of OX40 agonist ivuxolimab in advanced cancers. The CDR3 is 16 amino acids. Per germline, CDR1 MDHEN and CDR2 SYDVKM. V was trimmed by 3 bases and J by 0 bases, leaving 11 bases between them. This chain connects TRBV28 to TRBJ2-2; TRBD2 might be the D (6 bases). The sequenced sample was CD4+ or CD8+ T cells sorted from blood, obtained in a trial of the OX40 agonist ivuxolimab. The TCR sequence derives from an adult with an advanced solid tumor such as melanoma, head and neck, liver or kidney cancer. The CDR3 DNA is TGTGCCAGCAGTTTGGCGGGCGGGGCGAACACCGGGGAGCTGTTTTTT. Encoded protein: CASSLAGGANTGELFF.